This TCR beta chain was identified during a study of cytotoxic CD8 clonotypes in ibrutinib-treated CLL. On the study more broadly: Partial responses numbered roughly 25 and complete responses 2; after a median approximately 70 months, about 14 stayed remitted and approximately twelve progressed. Findings and limits, study-wide: A rise in clonality was seen at ibrutinib response, and a fall back toward baseline was seen at progression. Public clonotypes proved infrequent, and on treatment they shrank or remained steady.

Researchers set a sequencing depth target of 1 in 200,000 to 1 in 1 million T cells. Sequencing used immunoSEQ multiplex PCR; TCRdb keeps in-frame clones, though not all of them. There are about 150,000 clones in the sample; roughly 83% occur only once, and roughly 13% lies in the top ten. Note on this clone: Its antigen is undetermined.

The germline V and J ends were trimmed by 7 bases and 4 bases, with 5 bases remaining between them. In germline, CDR1 is MNHEY, CDR2 SMNVEV (reference sequence). The CDR3 extends over 12 amino acids. This chain connects TRBV27 to TRBJ2-6; D gene unclear. This sequence originates from a human donor with chronic lymphocytic leukemia. Sequences were derived from PBMCs, sampled after 12 months of ibrutinib treatment. CDR3 in amino acids: CASKTGANVLTF. Written as DNA, the CDR3 is TGTGCCAGCAAGACCGGGGCCAACGTCCTGACTTTC.